Listed below are T cell receptor beta chains from one sample, sequenced in a study of T-cell memory formation after mild COVID-19. TCRdb re-called the 5' RACE reads through MiXCR, storing one row per CDR3 protein. The sample lists 200,000 to 300,000 distinct CDR3 sequences, over 15% occurring once. The sample was PBMCs or a T cell subset sorted from them (not recorded which). These receptors were taken from a man aged 18 to 30 who had mild COVID-19 (a few samples of this study predate the infection). Cell type and time point are not known. CDR3s leave out the opening cysteine and the closing phenylalanine or tryptophan.

j_gene: TRBJ2-2
len: 16
v_gene: TRBV7-9
CDR3aa: ATAGVLPGRIYTGELF

j_gene: TRBJ2-7
len: 11
v_gene: TRBV19
CDR3aa: ASSGRSPYEQY

j_gene: TRBJ2-3
len: 12
v_gene: TRBV4-3
CDR3aa: ASSQDRGKDTQY

j_gene: TRBJ2-3
len: 12
v_gene: TRBV20-1
CDR3aa: SAGLAGDLRAQY

j_gene: TRBJ1-1
len: 11
v_gene: TRBV5-1
CDR3aa: ASSRGEMTEAF

j_gene: TRBJ2-1
len: 10
v_gene: TRBV7-2
CDR3aa: ASSPLRGEQF

j_gene: TRBJ1-3
len: 18
v_gene: TRBV24-1
CDR3aa: ATSDLPRTGLLHSGNTIY

j_gene: TRBJ2-4
len: 11
v_gene: TRBV14
CDR3aa: ASSQVQGDIQY

j_gene: TRBJ2-4
len: 13
v_gene: TRBV13
CDR3aa: ASNGRGRAKNIQY

j_gene: TRBJ1-1
len: 13
v_gene: TRBV4-1
CDR3aa: ASSLQTGRLNEAF

j_gene: TRBJ2-7
len: 11
v_gene: TRBV20-1
CDR3aa: SAPRTPSYEQY

j_gene: TRBJ2-1
len: 14
v_gene: TRBV5-4
CDR3aa: ASSLAGTGPYNEQF

j_gene: TRBJ2-3
len: 10
v_gene: TRBV10-1
CDR3aa: ASGATADTQY

j_gene: TRBJ2-1
len: 13
v_gene: TRBV20-1
CDR3aa: SARGGQGVSVEQF

j_gene: TRBJ1-2
len: 12
v_gene: TRBV5-5
CDR3aa: ASSLAQGLYGYT

j_gene: TRBJ1-1
len: 12
v_gene: TRBV27
CDR3aa: ASSLFPGYTEAF

j_gene: TRBJ1-6
len: 16
v_gene: TRBV4-1
CDR3aa: ASSQAVLGSSYNSPLH

j_gene: TRBJ1-3
len: 14
v_gene: TRBV7-9
CDR3aa: ASSLNAGVSGNTIY

j_gene: TRBJ2-1
len: 11
v_gene: TRBV20-1
CDR3aa: SARRRGFNEQF

j_gene: TRBJ2-5
len: 14
v_gene: TRBV11-2
CDR3aa: ASSSGGSSAQETQY

j_gene: TRBJ2-3
len: 14
v_gene: TRBV7-2
CDR3aa: ASSYPSQGAGDTQY

j_gene: TRBJ2-7
len: 10
v_gene: TRBV4-1
CDR3aa: ASSQARQEQY

j_gene: TRBJ2-2
len: 13
v_gene: TRBV5-1
CDR3aa: ASSPSGTNTGELF

j_gene: TRBJ2-2
len: 15
v_gene: TRBV6-6
CDR3aa: ASSTLKSLPNTGELF

j_gene: TRBJ2-5
len: 13
v_gene: TRBV20-1
CDR3aa: SARDMTGGPETQY

j_gene: TRBJ2-5
len: 14
v_gene: TRBV4-1
CDR3aa: ASSLAPGSTQETQY

j_gene: TRBJ2-7
len: 14
v_gene: TRBV6-5
CDR3aa: ASSYSRARIVYEQY

j_gene: TRBJ2-1
len: 11
v_gene: TRBV28
CDR3aa: ASSLPTGLKQF

j_gene: TRBJ1-2
len: 10
v_gene: TRBV6-1
CDR3aa: ASSGSRVGYT

j_gene: TRBJ2-1
len: 13
v_gene: TRBV7-2
CDR3aa: ASSSSAGYYNEQF

j_gene: TRBJ2-7
len: 11
v_gene: TRBV4-3
CDR3aa: ASSLTESHEQY

j_gene: TRBJ1-4
len: 12
v_gene: TRBV20-1
CDR3aa: SASSSGTREKLF

j_gene: TRBJ2-7
len: 12
v_gene: TRBV12-3/TRBV12-4
CDR3aa: ASRGTSGVDEQY

j_gene: TRBJ1-2
len: 15
v_gene: TRBV7-2
CDR3aa: ASSLRTGQEGVYGYT

j_gene: TRBJ2-1
len: 15
v_gene: TRBV4-3
CDR3aa: ASSQDLGRRSYNEQF

j_gene: TRBJ2-6
len: 14
v_gene: TRBV6-5
CDR3aa: ASSYSGGAGANVLT

j_gene: TRBJ1-4
len: 13
v_gene: TRBV20-1
CDR3aa: SAPSRGFVGEKLF

j_gene: TRBJ1-6
len: 11
v_gene: TRBV7-9
CDR3aa: ASSLTGDSPLH

j_gene: TRBJ2-1
len: 13
v_gene: TRBV9
CDR3aa: ASREGGDGTQEQF

j_gene: TRBJ1-2
len: 11
v_gene: TRBV6-5
CDR3aa: ASSYAYRRGYT

j_gene: TRBJ2-1
len: 12
v_gene: TRBV7-9
CDR3aa: ANSGTGSYNEQF

j_gene: TRBJ2-3
len: 10
v_gene: TRBV29-1
CDR3aa: SVRSSTDTQY

j_gene: TRBJ2-6
len: 13
v_gene: TRBV12-3/TRBV12-4
CDR3aa: ASTMRGAGANVLT

j_gene: TRBJ2-3
len: 10
v_gene: TRBV29-1
CDR3aa: SVVPGLDTQY

j_gene: TRBJ2-7
len: 14
v_gene: TRBV18
CDR3aa: ASSGPGTTKDYEQY

j_gene: TRBJ2-1
len: 11
v_gene: TRBV12-3/TRBV12-4
CDR3aa: ASSFRTGGEQF

j_gene: TRBJ2-1
len: 12
v_gene: TRBV29-1
CDR3aa: SVNSGTSMNEQF

j_gene: TRBJ1-1
len: 12
v_gene: TRBV20-1
CDR3aa: SAPQGAANTEAF

j_gene: TRBJ2-5
len: 13
v_gene: TRBV7-9
CDR3aa: ASSPPVGFQETQY

j_gene: TRBJ1-4
len: 13
v_gene: TRBV7-8
CDR3aa: ASSLDGELGEKLF

j_gene: TRBJ1-5
len: 10
v_gene: TRBV28
CDR3aa: ASSPSGQPQH

j_gene: TRBJ2-1
len: 13
v_gene: TRBV5-1
CDR3aa: ASSLAGGIYNEQF

j_gene: TRBJ2-3
len: 9
v_gene: TRBV5-4
CDR3aa: ASSIADTQY

j_gene: TRBJ2-3
len: 14
v_gene: TRBV2
CDR3aa: ASSEPGGPGADTQY

j_gene: TRBJ1-1
len: 11
v_gene: TRBV6-4
CDR3aa: ASRTGGHTEAF

j_gene: TRBJ1-2
len: 12
v_gene: TRBV6-5
CDR3aa: ASIGSGAIYGYT

j_gene: TRBJ1-2
len: 11
v_gene: TRBV11-2
CDR3aa: ASSDLILGGYT